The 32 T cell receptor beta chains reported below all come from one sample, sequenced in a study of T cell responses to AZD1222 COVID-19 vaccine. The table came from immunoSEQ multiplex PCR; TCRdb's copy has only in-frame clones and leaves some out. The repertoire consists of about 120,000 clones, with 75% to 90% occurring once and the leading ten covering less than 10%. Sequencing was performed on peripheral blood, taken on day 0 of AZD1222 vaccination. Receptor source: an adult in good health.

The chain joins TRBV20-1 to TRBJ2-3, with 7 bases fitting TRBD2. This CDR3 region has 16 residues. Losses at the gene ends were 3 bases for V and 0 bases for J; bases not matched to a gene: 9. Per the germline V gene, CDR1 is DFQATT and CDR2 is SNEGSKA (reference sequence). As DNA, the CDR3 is TGCAGTGCTAGTAGCGTCGGGAGGTCTAGCACAGATACGCAGTATTTT. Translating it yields CSASSVGRSSTDTQYF.

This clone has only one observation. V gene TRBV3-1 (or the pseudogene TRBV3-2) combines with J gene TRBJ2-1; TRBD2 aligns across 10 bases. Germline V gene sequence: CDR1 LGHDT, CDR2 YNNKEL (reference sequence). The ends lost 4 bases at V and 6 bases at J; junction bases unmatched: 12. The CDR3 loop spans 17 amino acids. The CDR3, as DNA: TGTGCCAGCAGCCCTACCCTAGGGCTAGCGGGAGTCAATGAGCAGTTCTTC. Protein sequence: CASSPTLGLAGVNEQFF.

Here the CDR3 DNA reads TGTGCCAGCATCACTCGGACTAGCGGGAGCAATGAGCAGTTCTTC. Protein: CASITRTSGSNEQFF. This rearrangement joins TRBV6-5 to TRBJ2-1, with 13 bases that match TRBD2. The germline V gene encodes CDR1 MNHEY and CDR2 SVGAGI. The length of the CDR3 is 15 residues. Unmatched junction bases numbered 6, after V lost 7 bases and J lost 6 bases.

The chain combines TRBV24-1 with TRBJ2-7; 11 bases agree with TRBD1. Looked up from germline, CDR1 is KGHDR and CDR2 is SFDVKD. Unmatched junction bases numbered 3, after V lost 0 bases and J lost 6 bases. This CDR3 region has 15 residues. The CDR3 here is CATSDLRDRGGEQYF. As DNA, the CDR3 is TGTGCCACCAGTGATTTGCGGGACAGGGGGGGCGAGCAGTACTTC.

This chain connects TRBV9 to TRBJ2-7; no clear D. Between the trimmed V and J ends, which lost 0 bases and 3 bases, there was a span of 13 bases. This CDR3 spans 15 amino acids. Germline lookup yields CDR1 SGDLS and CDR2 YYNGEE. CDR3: CASSVGSRSNYEQYF. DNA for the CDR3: TGTGCCAGCAGCGTAGGGTCCAGGTCGAACTACGAGCAGTACTTC.

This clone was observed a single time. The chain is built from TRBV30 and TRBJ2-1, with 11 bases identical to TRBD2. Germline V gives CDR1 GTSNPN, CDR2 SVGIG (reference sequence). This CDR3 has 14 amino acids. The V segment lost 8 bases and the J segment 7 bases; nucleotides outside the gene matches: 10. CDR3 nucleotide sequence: TGTGCCGGAGAGGTGGCTAGCGGGGGGAATGAGCAGTTCTTC. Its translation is CAGEVASGGNEQFF. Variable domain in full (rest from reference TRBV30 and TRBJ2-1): SQTIHQWPATLVQPVGSPLSLECTVEGTSNPNLYWYRQAAGRGLQLLFYSVGIGQISSEVPQNLSASRPQDRQFILSSKKLLLSDSGFYLCAGEVASGGNEQFFGPGTRLTVL.

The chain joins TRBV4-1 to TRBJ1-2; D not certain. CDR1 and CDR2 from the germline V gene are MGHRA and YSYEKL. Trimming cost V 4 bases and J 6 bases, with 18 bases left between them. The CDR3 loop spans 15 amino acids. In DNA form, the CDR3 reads TGCGCCAGCAGCCCCCGGGCCGGGTCTCTCCATGGCTACACCTTC. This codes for CASSPRAGSLHGYTF.

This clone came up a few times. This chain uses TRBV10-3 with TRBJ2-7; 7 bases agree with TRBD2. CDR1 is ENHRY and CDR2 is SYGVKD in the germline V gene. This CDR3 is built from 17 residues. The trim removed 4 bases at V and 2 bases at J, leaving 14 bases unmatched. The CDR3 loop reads CAISATSVRAGTYEQYF. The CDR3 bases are TGTGCCATCAGTGCAACCTCGGTTCGAGCGGGGACCTACGAGCAGTACTTC.

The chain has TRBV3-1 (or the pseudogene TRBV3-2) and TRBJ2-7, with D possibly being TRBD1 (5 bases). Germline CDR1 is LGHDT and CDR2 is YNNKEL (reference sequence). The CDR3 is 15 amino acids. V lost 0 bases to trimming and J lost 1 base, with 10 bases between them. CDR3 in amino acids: CASSQDPGLSYEQYF. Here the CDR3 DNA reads TGTGCCAGCAGCCAAGACCCAGGGTTATCCTACGAGCAGTACTTC.

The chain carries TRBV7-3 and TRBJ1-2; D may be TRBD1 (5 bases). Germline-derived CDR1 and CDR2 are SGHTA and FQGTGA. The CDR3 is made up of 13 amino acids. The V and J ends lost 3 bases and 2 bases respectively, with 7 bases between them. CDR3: CASSLDTNYGYTF. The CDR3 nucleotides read TGTGCCAGCAGCTTGGACACCAACTATGGCTACACCTTC. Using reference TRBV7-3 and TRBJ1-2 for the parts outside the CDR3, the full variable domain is GAGVSQTPSNKVTEKGKYVELRCDPISGHTALYWYRQSLGQGPEFLIYFQGTGAADDSGLPNDRFFAVRPEGSVSTLKIQRTERGDSAVYLCASSLDTNYGYTFGSGTRLTVV.

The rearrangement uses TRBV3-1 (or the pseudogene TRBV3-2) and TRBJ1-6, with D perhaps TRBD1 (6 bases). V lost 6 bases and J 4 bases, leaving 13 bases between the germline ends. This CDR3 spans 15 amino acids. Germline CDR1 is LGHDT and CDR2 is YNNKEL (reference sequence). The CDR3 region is CASSPGERYNSPLHF. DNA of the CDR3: TGTGCCAGCAGTCCAGGGGAGAGGTATAATTCACCCCTCCACTTT.

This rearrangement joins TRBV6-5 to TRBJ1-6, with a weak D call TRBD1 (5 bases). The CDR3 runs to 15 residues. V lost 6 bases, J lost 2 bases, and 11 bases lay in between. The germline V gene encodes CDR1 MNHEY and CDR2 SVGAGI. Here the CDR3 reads CASRITGTYNSPLHF. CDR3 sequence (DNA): TGTGCCAGCAGGATCACAGGAACCTATAATTCACCCCTCCACTTT.

The CDR3 region has the DNA TGTGCCAGCAGCTTTTCGGCAGGGGGCAGAACTGAAGCTTTCTTT. It specifies CASSFSAGGRTEAFF. V is TRBV11-3 and J is TRBJ1-1; 8 bases map to TRBD1. The CDR3 is 15 amino acids. The germline CDR1 and CDR2 sequences are SGHNT and YENEEA. V shed 3 bases and J 5 bases; nucleotides not matched to a gene: 8.

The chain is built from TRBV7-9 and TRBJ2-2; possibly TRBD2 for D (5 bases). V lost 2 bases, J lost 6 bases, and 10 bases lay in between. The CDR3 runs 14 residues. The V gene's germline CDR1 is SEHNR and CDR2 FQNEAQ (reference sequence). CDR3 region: CASSLKKEAGELFF. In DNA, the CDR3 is TGTGCCAGCAGCTTAAAAAAGGAGGCCGGGGAGCTGTTTTTT.

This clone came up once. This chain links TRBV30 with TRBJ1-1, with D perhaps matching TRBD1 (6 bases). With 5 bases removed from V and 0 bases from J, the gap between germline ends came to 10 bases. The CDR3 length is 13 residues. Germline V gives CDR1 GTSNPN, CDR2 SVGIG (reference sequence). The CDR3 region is CAWGTSVNTEAFF. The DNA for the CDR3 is TGTGCCTGGGGGACATCGGTGAACACTGAAGCTTTCTTT.

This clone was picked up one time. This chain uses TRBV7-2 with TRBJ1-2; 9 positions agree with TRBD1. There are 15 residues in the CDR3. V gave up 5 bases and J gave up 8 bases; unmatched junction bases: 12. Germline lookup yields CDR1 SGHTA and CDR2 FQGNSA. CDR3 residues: CASSETGTGLAGYTF. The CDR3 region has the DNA TGTGCCAGCAGCGAGACCGGGACAGGGTTGGCGGGCTACACCTTC.

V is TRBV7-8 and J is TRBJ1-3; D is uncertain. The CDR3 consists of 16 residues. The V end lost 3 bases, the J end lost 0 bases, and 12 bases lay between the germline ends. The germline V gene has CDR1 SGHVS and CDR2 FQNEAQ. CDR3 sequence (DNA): TGTGCCAGCAGCTTGCGGACCGCGCTCTCTGGAAACACCATATATTTT. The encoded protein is CASSLRTALSGNTIYF.

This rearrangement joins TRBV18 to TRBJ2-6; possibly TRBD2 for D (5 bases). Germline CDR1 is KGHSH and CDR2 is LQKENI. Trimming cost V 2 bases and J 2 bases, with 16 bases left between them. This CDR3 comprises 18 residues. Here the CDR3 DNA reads TGTGCCAGCTCACCAGTCTACCGGACTGGACCTGGGGCCAACGTCCTGACTTTC. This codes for CASSPVYRTGPGANVLTF.

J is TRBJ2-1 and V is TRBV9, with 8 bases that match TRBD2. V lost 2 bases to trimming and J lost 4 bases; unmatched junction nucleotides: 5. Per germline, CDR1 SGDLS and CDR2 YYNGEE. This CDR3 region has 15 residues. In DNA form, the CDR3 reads TGTGCCAGCAGCGTTCGAACTAGCGGTTACAATGAGCAGTTCTTC. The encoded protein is CASSVRTSGYNEQFF.

CDR3 coding DNA: TGTGCCAGTAGTAGGGGGGGCGGTGATGAGCAGTTCTTC. This gives the protein CASSRGGGDEQFF. The rearrangement joins TRBV19 to TRBJ2-1; tentative D call: TRBD2 (7 bases). From germline, CDR1 is LNHDA and CDR2 SQIVND (reference sequence). With 4 bases removed from V and 8 bases from J, the gap between germline ends came to 12 bases. This CDR3 region has 13 residues.

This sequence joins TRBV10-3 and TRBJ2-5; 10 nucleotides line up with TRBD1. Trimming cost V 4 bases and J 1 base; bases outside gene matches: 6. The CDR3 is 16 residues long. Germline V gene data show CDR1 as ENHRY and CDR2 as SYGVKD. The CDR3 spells CAISATGQGGQETQYF. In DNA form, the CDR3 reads TGTGCCATCAGTGCGACCGGACAGGGGGGCCAAGAGACCCAGTACTTC.

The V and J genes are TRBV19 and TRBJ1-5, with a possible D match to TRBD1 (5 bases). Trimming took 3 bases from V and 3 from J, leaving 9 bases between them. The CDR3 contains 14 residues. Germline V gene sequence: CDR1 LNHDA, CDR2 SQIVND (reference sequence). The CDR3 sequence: CASSMTVLNQPQHF. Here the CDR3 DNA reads TGTGCCAGTAGTATGACAGTACTCAATCAGCCCCAGCATTTT.

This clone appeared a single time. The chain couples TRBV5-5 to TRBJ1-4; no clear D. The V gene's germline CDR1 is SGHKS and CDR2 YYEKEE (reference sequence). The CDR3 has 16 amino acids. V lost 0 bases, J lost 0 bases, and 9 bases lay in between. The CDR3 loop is CASSLGSGATNEKLFF. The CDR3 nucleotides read TGTGCCAGCAGCTTGGGATCGGGAGCAACTAATGAAAAACTGTTTTTT.

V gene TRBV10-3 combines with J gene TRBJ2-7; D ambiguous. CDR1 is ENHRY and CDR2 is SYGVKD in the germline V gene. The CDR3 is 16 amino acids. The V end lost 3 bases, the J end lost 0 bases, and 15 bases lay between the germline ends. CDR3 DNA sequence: TGTGCCATCAGTGAACGTGGAACCCAGGCCTCCTACGAGCAGTACTTC. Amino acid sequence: CAISERGTQASYEQYF.

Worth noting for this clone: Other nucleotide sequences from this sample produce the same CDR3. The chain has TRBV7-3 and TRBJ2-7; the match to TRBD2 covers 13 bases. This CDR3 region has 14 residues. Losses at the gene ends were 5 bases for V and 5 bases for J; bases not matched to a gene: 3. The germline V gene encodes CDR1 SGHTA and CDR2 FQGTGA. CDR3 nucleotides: TGTGCCAGCAGCCTCGGACTAGCGGGAGACGAGCAGTACTTC. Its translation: CASSLGLAGDEQYF. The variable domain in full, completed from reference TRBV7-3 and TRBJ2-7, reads GAGVSQTPSNKVTEKGKYVELRCDPISGHTALYWYRQSLGQGPEFLIYFQGTGAADDSGLPNDRFFAVRPEGSVSTLKIQRTERGDSAVYLCASSLGLAGDEQYFGPGTRLTVT.

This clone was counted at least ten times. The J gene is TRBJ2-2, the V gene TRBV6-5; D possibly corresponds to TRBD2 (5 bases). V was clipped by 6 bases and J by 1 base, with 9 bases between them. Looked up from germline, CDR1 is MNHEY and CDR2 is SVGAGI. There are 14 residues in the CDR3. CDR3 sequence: CASSHSGNTGELFF. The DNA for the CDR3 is TGTGCCAGCAGCCACAGCGGGAACACCGGGGAGCTGTTTTTT.

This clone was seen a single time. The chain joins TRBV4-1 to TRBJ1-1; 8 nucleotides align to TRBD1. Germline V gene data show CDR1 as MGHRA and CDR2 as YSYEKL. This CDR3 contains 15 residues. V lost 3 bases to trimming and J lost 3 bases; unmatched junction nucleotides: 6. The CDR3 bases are TGCGCCAGCAGCCAGAGGACAGGGTGGGACACTGAAGCTTTCTTT. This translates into CASSQRTGWDTEAFF.

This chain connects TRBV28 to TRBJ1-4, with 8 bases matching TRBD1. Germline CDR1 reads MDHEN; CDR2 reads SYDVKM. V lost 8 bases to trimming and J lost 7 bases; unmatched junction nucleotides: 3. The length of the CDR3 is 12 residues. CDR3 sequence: CASADRGEKLFF. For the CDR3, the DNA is TGTGCCAGCGCCGACAGGGGTGAAAAACTGTTTTTT. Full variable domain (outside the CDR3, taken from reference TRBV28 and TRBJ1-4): DVKVTQSSRYLVKRTGEKVFLECVQDMDHENMFWYRQDPGLGLRLIYFSYDVKMKEKGDIPEGYSVSREKKERFSLILESASTNQTSMYLCASADRGEKLFFGSGTQLSVL.

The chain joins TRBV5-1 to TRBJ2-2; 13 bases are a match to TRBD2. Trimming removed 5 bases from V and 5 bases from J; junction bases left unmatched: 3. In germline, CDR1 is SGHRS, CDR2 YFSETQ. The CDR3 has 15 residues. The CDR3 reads CASRPTSGGTGELFF. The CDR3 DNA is TGCGCCAGCAGACCGACTAGCGGGGGGACCGGGGAGCTGTTTTTT.

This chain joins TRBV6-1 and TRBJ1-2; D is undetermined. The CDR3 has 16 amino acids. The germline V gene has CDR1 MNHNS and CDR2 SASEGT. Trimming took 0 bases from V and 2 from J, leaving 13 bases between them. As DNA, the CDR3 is TGTGCCAGCAGTGAAGCGCTTCTTAGGCAGAACTATGGCTACACCTTC. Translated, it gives CASSEALLRQNYGYTF.

The CDR3 DNA reads as TGTGCCAGCAGTCCTCGTGGGGGCGAGCAGTTCTTC. Translation gives CASSPRGGEQFF. This chain connects TRBV6-6 to TRBJ2-1; a weak D match, TRBD1 (6 bases). The CDR3 spans 12 residues. Trimming took off 5 bases at V and 10 bases at J, with 12 bases between the two ends. Germline V gene data show CDR1 as MNHNY and CDR2 as SVGAGI (reference sequence).

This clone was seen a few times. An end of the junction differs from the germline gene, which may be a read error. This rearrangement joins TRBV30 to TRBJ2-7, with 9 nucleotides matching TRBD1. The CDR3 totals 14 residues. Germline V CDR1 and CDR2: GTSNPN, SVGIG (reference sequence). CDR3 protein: CAWSVLTDRGMRHF. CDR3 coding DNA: TGTGCCTGGAGTGTCCTCACGGACAGGGGAATGAGACACTTC.